This T cell receptor (beta chain) was observed in a study of cytomegalovirus exposure and HLA in healthy donors. Overall study results and limits: Earlier analysis yielded a pattern in which most TCR beta V segments were productive about 87% or about 30% of the time. Later work found that TCR association rates differed between HLA loci; DRB1 had the most and HLA-C the fewest. In a later analysis, a missense DCLRE1C variant was linked to TCR beta V- and J-gene trimming.

As for this clone: Its antigen is not identified.

In the PCR, 60 Vbeta and 13 Jbeta primers were used. Sequenced by immunoSEQ multiplex PCR; TCRdb stores in-frame clones only, minus some. This sample contains around 150,000 clones. Material for sequencing was PBMCs. The TCR sequence derives from a woman aged 60-75 years in good health and CMV-seronegative.

This CDR3 is CASSPQTTGPGQPQHF. The CDR3 DNA follows: TGTGCCAGCTCACCACAAACGACAGGCCCGGGGCAGCCCCAGCATTTT. The chain is built from TRBV18 and TRBJ1-5; D perhaps matches TRBD1 (6 bases). This CDR3 contains 16 residues. Germline V gene lookup returns CDR1 KGHSH and CDR2 LQKENI. Trimming stripped 1 base from V and 7 bases from J, with 17 bases between.